Reported below is one T cell receptor (beta chain). Its matching antigen is unknown. This specimen belongs to a study of T cell responses to AZD1222 COVID-19 vaccine. Study background: Pooling of second doses given at about 4 or about 12 weeks was done. Study-level findings and limits: Donors, mostly white British, included more females; clonal diversity was possibly underestimated. An increase in Spike-specific TCR breadth and depth was observed after two AZD1222 doses. Nearly half of spike-specific TCRs reportedly target variant regions that are unmutated in the B.1.351 and B.1.1.7 variants.

Between the trimmed V and J ends, which lost 0 bases and 8 bases, there was a span of 7 bases. Looked up from germline, CDR1 is LNHDA and CDR2 is SQIVND (reference sequence). The CDR3 loop spans 12 amino acids. The assay was immunoSEQ multiplex PCR, and TCRdb's table has in-frame clones only and misses some. The sample carries roughly 80,000 clones, about 92% recorded once. V is TRBV19 and J is TRBJ1-2; D unclear. The sequencing here drew on peripheral blood, taken on day 0 of AZD1222 vaccination. This TCR was recovered from an adult in good health. The CDR3 nucleotides are TGTGCCAGTAGTATAGATCTCGAGGGCTACACCTTC. This codes for CASSIDLEGYTF.